What follows are 30 T cell receptor beta chains derived from one specimen sequenced in a study of blood T cells in healthy people across ages. A second about 7 to 11 cycle PCR used barcoded and J-beta primers. Each CDR3 protein gets one entry after TCRdb re-called the 5' RACE reads with MiXCR. The sample yields roughly 1.9 million distinct CDR3 sequences, about 39% seen once. The specimen was blood. The source is a human donor in good health.

The genes are TRBV7-2 and TRBJ1-2; D perhaps matches TRBD1 (5 bases). The germline V gene has CDR1 SGHTA and CDR2 FQGNSA. V was trimmed by 5 bases and J by 8 bases, leaving 18 bases between them. The CDR3 contains 14 residues. CDR3 DNA: TGTGCCAGCAGCCCACTACAGGACGGAACCGGCTACACCTTC. Translating gives CASSPLQDGTGYTF.

The chain uses TRBV5-5 and TRBJ1-5, with D possibly being TRBD1 (5 bases). There are 16 residues in the CDR3. Trimming left V 2 bases short and J 3 bases short, with 15 bases between. CDR1 SGHKS and CDR2 YYEKEE come from the germline V gene (reference sequence). This chain's CDR3 is CASSLAGGPVNQPQHF. The CDR3 DNA sequence: TGTGCCAGCAGCTTAGCCGGGGGACCGGTCAATCAGCCCCAGCATTTT.

The V gene is TRBV20-1, the J gene TRBJ2-5, with D maybe TRBD2 (7 bases). V was pared by 2 bases and J by 1 base, with 14 bases between. This CDR3 spans 15 amino acids. Germline CDR1 reads DFQATT; CDR2 reads SNEGSKA (reference sequence). Written as DNA, the CDR3 is TGCAGTGCTAGACGAGGGGGGGGTTCCCAAGAGACCCAGTACTTC. It translates to CSARRGGGSQETQYF.

The V gene is TRBV28, the J gene TRBJ2-7; D is possibly TRBD2 (6 bases). Trimming removed 7 bases at V and 3 bases at J, with 16 bases between. Germline V gene lookup returns CDR1 MDHEN and CDR2 SYDVKM. The CDR3 contains 14 residues. As DNA, the CDR3 is TGTGCCAGCACCCGACTAGGGGCCCACTACGAGCAGTACTTC. Translated: CASTRLGAHYEQYF.

The J gene is TRBJ2-1, the V gene TRBV29-1; D is unclear. Germline loops: CDR1 SQVTM, CDR2 ANQGSEA. Trimming took off 7 bases at V and 4 bases at J, with 14 bases between the two ends. This CDR3 comprises 13 residues. CDR3 in DNA: TGCAGCGCCGGAATACAATCTTACAATGAGCAGTTCTTC. It is translated as CSAGIQSYNEQFF.

This clonotype was seen a handful of times. The CDR3 sequence is CASSDGTVETQYF. CDR3 coding DNA: TGTGCCAGCAGTGACGGGACAGTAGAGACCCAGTACTTC. V and J are TRBV25-1 and TRBJ2-5; 7 bases are a match to TRBD1. Germline CDR1 is MGHDK and CDR2 is SYGVNS. V shed 3 bases, J shed 4 bases, and the junction held 2 bases outside the gene matches. This CDR3 has 13 residues.

This chain joins TRBV20-1 and TRBJ1-4; 7 nucleotides line up with TRBD1. After removal of 8 bases from V and 3 bases from J, the junction contained 6 bases not matched to a gene. CDR3 size: 13 residues. The germline V gene has CDR1 DFQATT and CDR2 SNEGSKA (reference sequence). The CDR3 loop reads CSILTGSNEKLFF. The CDR3 DNA is TGCAGTATTTTGACAGGGTCTAATGAAAAACTGTTTTTT.

There are a few counts of this clonotype. The chain links TRBV28 to TRBJ2-4; the match to TRBD2 covers 7 bases. The end of the DNA aligns better with TRBJ2-7, so the J call may be wrong. The germline gives CDR1 MDHEN, CDR2 SYDVKM. The CDR3 has 16 residues. CDR3 sequence: CASSPLTAGTLGEQYF. CDR3 nucleotide sequence: TGTGCCAGCAGTCCCCTCACAGCGGGGACCCTCGGCGAGCAGTACTTC.

V gene TRBV30 combines with J gene TRBJ2-5, with D perhaps assigned TRBD1 or TRBD2 (5 bases each). This CDR3 is 13 amino acids long. V gave up 6 bases and J gave up 7 bases, with 18 bases separating them. Germline CDR1 is GTSNPN and CDR2 is SVGIG (reference sequence). Written as DNA, the CDR3 is TGTGCCTGCTGCGGGCTCCCAAGGGGGACCCAGTACTTC. Its translation is CACCGLPRGTQYF.

The chain joins TRBV6-5 to TRBJ1-6, with TRBD1 matching 11 bases. The CDR3 is 15 residues long. In germline, CDR1 is MNHEY, CDR2 SVGAGI. The ends lost 5 bases at V and 7 bases at J; junction bases unmatched: 4. The CDR3 bases are TGTGCCAGCAGTATCCGGGACAGGGGGAATTCACCCCTCCACTTT. As protein: CASSIRDRGNSPLHF.

The genes are TRBV11-3 and TRBJ1-2; D gene unclear. Germline V gene sequence: CDR1 SGHNT, CDR2 YENEEA. This CDR3 is built from 11 residues. The V and J ends lost 6 bases and 6 bases respectively, with 8 bases between them. The CDR3 region is CASSTNHGYTF. For the CDR3, the DNA is TGTGCCAGCAGTACAAACCATGGCTACACCTTC.

The V and J genes are TRBV6-5 and TRBJ2-2; maybe TRBD1 (5 bases). The CDR3 covers 15 residues. The germline CDR1 and CDR2 sequences are MNHEY and SVGAGI. With 2 bases removed from V and 5 bases from J, the gap between germline ends came to 12 bases. The CDR3, as DNA: TGTGCCAGCAGTTACCAGGGTACAGGAACCGGGGAGCTGTTTTTT. This codes for CASSYQGTGTGELFF.

Many counts were recorded for this clonotype. The chain links TRBV29-1 to TRBJ1-5; D uncertain. Trimming removed 0 bases at V and 2 bases at J, with 2 bases between. From germline, CDR1 is SQVTM and CDR2 ANQGSEA. CDR3 length: 12 residues. CDR3 sequence: CSVEEGNQPQHF. CDR3 nucleotides: TGCAGCGTTGAAGAGGGCAATCAGCCCCAGCATTTT.

This clonotype was seen a handful of times. The chain is built from TRBV28 and TRBJ2-3; D is possibly TRBD1 (6 bases). The CDR3 is made up of 13 amino acids. V lost 5 bases and J lost 5, with 11 bases in between. Germline V lookup: CDR1 MDHEN, CDR2 SYDVKM. The CDR3 nucleotides are TGTGCCAGCAGTAATAGGGACATAGATACGCAGTATTTT. Translating it yields CASSNRDIDTQYF.

The J gene is TRBJ1-1, the V gene TRBV6-1; D not resolved. Trimming cost V 7 bases and J 8 bases, with 17 bases left between them. Germline CDR1 MNHNS, CDR2 SASEGT. CDR3 size: 13 residues. The CDR3 protein is CASTVSRATEAFF. The CDR3 region has the DNA TGTGCCAGCACCGTAAGCCGGGCAACAGAAGCTTTCTTT.

J is TRBJ2-1 and V is TRBV4-2; the D is unclear. Germline CDR1 is LGHNA and CDR2 is YNFKEQ. There are 13 residues in the CDR3. V lost 0 bases and J 10 bases, leaving 10 bases between the germline ends. CDR3 DNA sequence: TGTGCCAGCAGCCAAGATGGTCCCTTCGAGCAGTTCTTC. Its protein is CASSQDGPFEQFF.

This clonotype was counted only a few times. The rearrangement joins TRBV10-3 to TRBJ2-7; 11 bases agree with TRBD1. Germline CDR1 ENHRY, CDR2 SYGVKD. J lost 3 bases, V lost 2 bases, and 9 bases had no gene match. The CDR3 sequence is 17 residues long. CDR3 nucleotide sequence: TGTGCCATCAGTGAGCCGTACCGGGACAGGGGGGACTACGAGCAGTACTTC. Protein: CAISEPYRDRGDYEQYF.

This clonotype was detected only a few times. CDR3 nucleotide sequence: TGTGCCAGCAGTCTCTTTTGGACTAGCGGGGGACACTCCTACAATGAGCAGTTCTTC. It specifies CASSLFWTSGGHSYNEQFF. The chain employs TRBV12-3 or TRBV12-4 and TRBJ2-1, with 13 bases that match TRBD2. CDR3 length equals 19 residues. Germline trimming cut 5 bases from V and 0 bases from J; bases unmatched to any gene: 10.

The chain links TRBV6-5 to TRBJ2-1, with 8 bases matching TRBD2. V was pared by 6 bases and J by 7 bases, with 8 bases of the junction left unmatched. CDR1 is MNHEY, CDR2 SVGAGI, per germline. The CDR3 covers 14 residues. CDR3 protein: CASSPTGGLNEQFF. The CDR3 DNA reads TGTGCCAGCAGCCCTACGGGGGGGCTGAATGAGCAGTTCTTC.

This clonotype came up once. The V and J genes are TRBV21-1 and TRBJ1-6. TRBV21-1 is assigned pseudogene status. This CDR3 contains 18 residues. CDR3 sequence reads: CASSSRLGSTSYNSPLHF. The CDR3 nucleotides read TGTGCCAGCAGCTCACGCCTTGGGTCGACATCCTATAATTCACCCCTCCACTTT.

The gene calls are TRBV7-2 and TRBJ2-6; TRBD2 aligns across 7 bases. The V segment lost 1 base and the J segment 0 bases; nucleotides outside the gene matches: 9. Germline loops: CDR1 SGHTA, CDR2 FQGNSA. The CDR3 loop spans 19 amino acids. This CDR3 is CASSLVLAVYHSGANVLTF. As DNA, the CDR3 is TGTGCCAGCAGCTTAGTCCTAGCGGTTTACCACTCTGGGGCCAACGTCCTGACTTTC.

The chain combines TRBV4-2 with TRBJ2-1; D uncertain. V was trimmed by 1 base and J by 10 bases, leaving 8 bases between them. CDR3 length: 12 residues. Germline V lookup: CDR1 LGHNA, CDR2 YNFKEQ. CDR3 amino acids: CASSQVRREQFF. The CDR3 nucleotides read TGTGCCAGCAGCCAAGTGAGACGGGAGCAGTTCTTC.

This chain joins TRBV7-9 and TRBJ1-4; D gene uncertain. The germline CDR1 and CDR2 sequences are SEHNR and FQNEAQ (reference sequence). This CDR3 contains 17 residues. Trimming shortened V by 4 bases and J by 0 bases, and 15 bases separated the two germline ends. The CDR3 spells CASSWGYPLATNEKLFF. CDR3 bases: TGTGCCAGCAGCTGGGGTTACCCACTTGCAACTAATGAAAAACTGTTTTTT.

The chain combines TRBV2 with TRBJ2-1; 8 bases line up with TRBD1. J was trimmed by 1 base and V by 5 bases; bases with no gene match: 4. The germline gives CDR1 SNHLY, CDR2 FYNNEI. This CDR3 has 15 amino acids. The CDR3 DNA is TGTGCCAGCAGTCGACAGGGGACGTCCTACAATGAGCAGTTCTTC. Its translation: CASSRQGTSYNEQFF.

This clonotype was recorded a few times. The chain joins TRBV5-5 to TRBJ2-7; a possible D gene is TRBD1 (5 bases). Germline V gene data show CDR1 as SGHKS and CDR2 as YYEKEE (reference sequence). This CDR3 has 13 amino acids. V was cut by 7 bases and J by 3 bases, with 14 bases left in between. The CDR3 sequence is CASGARENYEQYF. The CDR3 region has the DNA TGTGCCAGCGGGGCGAGAGAGAACTACGAGCAGTACTTC.

This clonotype was seen a few times. The rearrangement links TRBV15 to TRBJ2-7; 8 bases align to TRBD1. Germline V gives CDR1 LNHNV, CDR2 YYDKDF (reference sequence). The length of the CDR3 is 17 residues. Trimming at V came to 0 bases and at J to 2 bases, leaving 9 bases not matched to a gene. The CDR3 reads CATSRDPTGTGPYEQYF. The CDR3 nucleotides read TGTGCCACCAGCAGAGACCCTACCGGGACAGGACCCTACGAGCAGTACTTC.

J is TRBJ1-2 and V is TRBV24-1; no clear D. The CDR3 consists of 14 residues. Germline assignment: CDR1 KGHDR and CDR2 SFDVKD. Trimming took off 3 bases at V and 5 bases at J, with 12 bases between the two ends. CDR3 in DNA: TGTGCCACCAGTGATGCGGACGGGGAATATGGCTACACCTTC. Translated: CATSDADGEYGYTF.

This rearrangement joins TRBV6-1 to TRBJ2-3; D perhaps matches TRBD2 (5 bases). The germline CDR1 and CDR2 sequences are MNHNS and SASEGT. This CDR3 contains 14 residues. V lost 4 bases to trimming and J lost 6 bases, with 14 bases between them. The CDR3 here is CASSARRREDTQYF. The CDR3 region has the DNA TGTGCCAGCAGTGCCCGGCGTAGGGAGGATACGCAGTATTTT.

With regard to this clonotype: This could be a read error, since a much larger clone is one nucleotide away. The chain links TRBV29-1 to TRBJ2-5, with D perhaps TRBD1 (6 bases). The better agreement between TRBJ2-7 and the DNA end casts doubt on the J call. Per germline, CDR1 SQVTM and CDR2 ANQGSEA. The length of the CDR3 is 13 residues. CDR3 nucleotides: TGCAGCTCCTGGGACACACTCTACACCGAGCAGTACTTC. As protein: CSSWDTLYTEQYF.

In this sample, this clonotype turned up many times. This rearrangement joins TRBV28 to TRBJ2-2; 10 bases are shared with TRBD1. With V trimmed by 4 bases and J by 3 bases, 2 bases remained unmatched. This CDR3 contains 15 residues. Germline V gene data show CDR1 as MDHEN and CDR2 as SYDVKM. The CDR3 nucleotides are TGTGCCAGCAGTTCGGGACAGGGGTACACCGGGGAGCTGTTTTTT. Its translation: CASSSGQGYTGELFF.